Listed here are 7 T cell receptor beta chains from one sample, sequenced in a study of T cell responses to AZD1222 COVID-19 vaccine. Clones were read by immunoSEQ multiplex PCR, and TCRdb kept only the in-frame ones, dropping some. The profile covers 140,000 to 150,000 clones, with about 90% appearing a single time and around 8% taken by the ten largest. The sample consisted of peripheral blood, taken 28 days after the second dose of the MenACWY control vaccine. The source of these receptors is an adult who received the MenACWY meningococcal vaccine as a control.

This clone has only one observation. V gene TRBV5-1 combines with J gene TRBJ2-7; TRBD2 matches 9 bases. Germline CDR1 SGHRS, CDR2 YFSETQ. This CDR3 has 16 amino acids. The junction had 8 bases not matched to a gene; V was cut back by 4 bases and J by 0 bases. CDR3 protein: CASSGTSQRSSYEQYF. For the CDR3, the DNA is TGCGCCAGCAGCGGGACTAGCCAGAGGAGCTCCTACGAGCAGTACTTC. Drawing the rest from reference TRBV5-1 and TRBJ2-7, the complete variable domain is KAGVTQTPRYLIKTRGQQVTLSCSPISGHRSVSWYQQTPGQGLQFLFEYFSETQRNKGNFPGRFSGRQFSNSRSEMNVSTLELGDSALYLCASSGTSQRSSYEQYFGPGTRLTVT.

The chain employs TRBV19 and TRBJ1-2; D gene ambiguous. The length of the CDR3 is 14 residues. Trimming cost V 5 bases and J 4 bases, with 14 bases left between them. Germline V lookup: CDR1 LNHDA, CDR2 SQIVND (reference sequence). CDR3 sequence: CASSPSDGRYGYTF. The DNA of the CDR3 is TGTGCCAGTAGTCCATCGGACGGACGCTATGGCTACACCTTC.

The chain uses TRBV30 and TRBJ2-7; the match to TRBD1 covers 7 bases. The trim removed 5 bases at V and 7 bases at J, leaving 8 bases unmatched. CDR3 size: 12 residues. Germline V gene sequence: CDR1 GTSNPN, CDR2 SVGIG (reference sequence). CDR3 protein: CAWRQGPREQYF. DNA of the CDR3: TGTGCCTGGCGACAGGGCCCTAGGGAGCAGTACTTC.

The V gene is TRBV19, the J gene TRBJ2-5; 8 bases are shared with TRBD2. J gave up 2 bases and V 0 bases, and 5 bases lay outside the gene matches. The CDR3 runs 16 residues. Germline V CDR1 and CDR2: LNHDA, SQIVND (reference sequence). The CDR3 DNA follows: TGTGCCAGTAGTATAGATCTAGCTAGCGGGCAAGAGACCCAGTACTTC. It codes for CASSIDLASGQETQYF.

The J gene is TRBJ2-4, the V gene TRBV7-8; possibly TRBD1 or TRBD2 for D (5 bases each). This CDR3 is built from 18 residues. V lost 2 bases to trimming and J lost 1 base, with 18 bases between them. Germline V gene sequence: CDR1 SGHVS, CDR2 FQNEAQ. The chain's CDR3 is CASSLRGTQSRAKNIQYF. DNA of the CDR3: TGTGCCAGCAGCTTACGGGGCACACAGTCTAGGGCCAAAAACATTCAGTACTTC. Full variable domain (remainder filled in from reference TRBV7-8 and TRBJ2-4): GAGVSQSPRYKVAKRGQDVALRCDPISGHVSLFWYQQALGQGPEFLTYFQNEAQLDKSGLPSDRFFAERPEGSVSTLKIQRTQQEDSAVYLCASSLRGTQSRAKNIQYFGAGTRLSVL.

The sample holds one count of this clone. This rearrangement joins TRBV28 to TRBJ2-1; tentatively, D is TRBD2 (6 bases). The CDR3 totals 14 residues. Trimming removed 6 bases at V and 2 bases at J, with 11 bases between. Germline CDR1 and CDR2: MDHEN and SYDVKM. CDR3 in DNA: TGTGCCAGCAGCCGGGGGAGAGCCTACAATGAGCAGTTCTTC. This codes for CASSRGRAYNEQFF.

This clone was counted a few times. CDR3 nucleotide sequence: TGTGCCAGCAGTTACTCTCTCAACGGGGACGAGCAGTACTTC. Its protein product is CASSYSLNGDEQYF. The J gene is TRBJ2-7, the V gene TRBV6-6; a possible D gene is TRBD2 (5 bases). V was clipped by 0 bases and J by 5 bases, with 11 bases between them. CDR1 is MNHNY and CDR2 is SVGAGI in the germline V gene (reference sequence). The CDR3 runs 14 residues.